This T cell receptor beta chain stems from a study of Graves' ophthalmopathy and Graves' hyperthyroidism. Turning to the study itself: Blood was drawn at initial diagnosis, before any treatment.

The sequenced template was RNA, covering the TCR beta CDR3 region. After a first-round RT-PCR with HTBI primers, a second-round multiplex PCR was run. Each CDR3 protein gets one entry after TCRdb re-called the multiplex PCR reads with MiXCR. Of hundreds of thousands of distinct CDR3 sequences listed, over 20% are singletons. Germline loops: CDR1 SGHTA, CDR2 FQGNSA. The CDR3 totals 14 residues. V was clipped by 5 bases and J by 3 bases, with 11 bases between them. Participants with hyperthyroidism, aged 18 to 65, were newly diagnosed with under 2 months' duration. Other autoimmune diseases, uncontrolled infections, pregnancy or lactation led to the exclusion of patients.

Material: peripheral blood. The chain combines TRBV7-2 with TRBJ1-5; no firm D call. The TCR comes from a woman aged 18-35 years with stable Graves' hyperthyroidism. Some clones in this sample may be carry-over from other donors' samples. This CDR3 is CASSLYQNNQPQHF. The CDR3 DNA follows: TGTGCCAGCAGCCTCTACCAGAACAATCAGCCCCAGCATTTT.